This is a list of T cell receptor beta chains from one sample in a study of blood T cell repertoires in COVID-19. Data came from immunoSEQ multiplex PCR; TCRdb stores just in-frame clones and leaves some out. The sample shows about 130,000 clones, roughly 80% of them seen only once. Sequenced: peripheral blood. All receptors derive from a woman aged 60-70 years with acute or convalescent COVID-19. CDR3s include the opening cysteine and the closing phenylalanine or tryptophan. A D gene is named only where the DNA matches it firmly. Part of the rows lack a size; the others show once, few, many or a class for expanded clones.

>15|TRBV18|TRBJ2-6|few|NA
TGTGCCAGCTCACAAAGGGAGGCCGGGGCCAACGTCCTGACTTTC
CASSQREAGANVLTF
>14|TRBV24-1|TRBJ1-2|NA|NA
TGTGCCACCAGTGATGGGGGGGGAGTCGTAGGCTACACCTTC
CATSDGGGVVGYTF
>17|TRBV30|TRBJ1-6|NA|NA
TGTGCCTGGAGTGGCGCGGGTAAAATCTCCTATAATTCACCCCTCCACTTT
CAWSGAGKISYNSPLHF
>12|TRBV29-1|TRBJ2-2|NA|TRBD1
TGCAGCGTCGACCAGGGGGAGGGGGAGCTGTTTTTT
CSVDQGEGELFF
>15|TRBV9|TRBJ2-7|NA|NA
TGTGCCAGCAGCGTTGCTTTCGAGGGGGGGTACGAGCAGTACTTC
CASSVAFEGGYEQYF
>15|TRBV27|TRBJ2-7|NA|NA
TGTGCCAGCAGTTTACAGGAAGGCCTTTCCTACGAGCAGTACTTC
CASSLQEGLSYEQYF
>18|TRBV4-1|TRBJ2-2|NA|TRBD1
TGCGCCAGCAGCCGGATTAACCCGGGACAGGGACGAACCGGGGAGCTGTTTTTT
CASSRINPGQGRTGELFF
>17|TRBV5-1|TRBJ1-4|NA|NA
TGCGCCAGCAGTAGGGGACCACAGGGCACAACTAATGAAAAACTGTTTTTT
CASSRGPQGTTNEKLFF
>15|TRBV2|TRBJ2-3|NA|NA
TGTGCCAGCAGGGCCTCCTTCGGGGTCACAGATACGCAGTATTTT
CASRASFGVTDTQYF
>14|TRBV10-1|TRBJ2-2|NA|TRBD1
TGCGCCAGCAGTGCAGGGGGAAAAACCGGGGAGCTGTTTTTT
CASSAGGKTGELFF
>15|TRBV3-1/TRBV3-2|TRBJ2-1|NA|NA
TGTGCCAGCAGAGGGGGGGTGGGCCTGCACAATGAGCAGTTCTTC
CASRGGVGLHNEQFF
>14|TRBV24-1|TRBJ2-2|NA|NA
TGTGCCACCGGCGAGACAGGGAACACCGGGGAGCTGTTTTTT
CATGETGNTGELFF
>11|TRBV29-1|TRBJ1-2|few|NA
TGCAGCGTTGGGGGGGATGATGGCTACACCTTC
CSVGGDDGYTF
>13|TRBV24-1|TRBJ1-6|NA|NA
TGTGCCACCAGCGGGATGGCGGGTTCACCCCTCCACTTT
CATSGMAGSPLHF
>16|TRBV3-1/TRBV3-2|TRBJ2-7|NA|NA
TGTGCCAGCAGCCAAGGGTTGGGGCTCCAACGCTACGAGCAGTACTTC
CASSQGLGLQRYEQYF
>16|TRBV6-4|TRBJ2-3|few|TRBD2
TGTGCCAGCAGTGAACTAGCGGGGGAAGGGACAGATACGCAGTATTTT
CASSELAGEGTDTQYF
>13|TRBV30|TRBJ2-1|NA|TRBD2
TGTGCCTGGAGTGAGGGGCTAGCGGGGGGAAAGTTCTTC
CAWSEGLAGGKFF
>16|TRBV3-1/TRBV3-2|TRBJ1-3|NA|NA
TGTGCCAGCAGCCAAGACTTTGACAACTCTGGAAACACCATATATTTT
CASSQDFDNSGNTIYF
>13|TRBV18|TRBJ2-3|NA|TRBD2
TGTGCCAGCTCACCAACTAGCGGGGATACGCAGTATTTT
CASSPTSGDTQYF
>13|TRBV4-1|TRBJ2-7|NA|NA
TGCGCCAGCAGCTCTGTCGAGGGTTCCGAGCAGTACTTC
CASSSVEGSEQYF
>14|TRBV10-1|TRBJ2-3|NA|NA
TGCGCCAACGGGGGGACAGGCACCACAGATACGCAGTATTTT
CANGGTGTTDTQYF
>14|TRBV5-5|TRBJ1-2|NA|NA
TGTGCCAGCAGCCAGGACATTACTAACTATGGCTACACCTTC
CASSQDITNYGYTF
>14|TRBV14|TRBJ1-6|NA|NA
TGTGCCAGCAGCCAGGGCCGTAATAATTCACCCCTCCACTTT
CASSQGRNNSPLHF
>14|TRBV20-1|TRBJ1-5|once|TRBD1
TGCAGTGCTAGTAGGGTCCAGGGGGATCAGCCCCAGCATTTT
CSASRVQGDQPQHF